This entry lists 29 T cell receptor beta chains sequenced from one sample in a study of CD8+ T cells in alopecia areata. Sequencing used cDNA as its template, made by extracting RNA and reverse transcribing it. Profiled with immunoSEQ multiplex PCR; TCRdb holds only in-frame clones, not every one. The table lists under 350,000 clones, with no singletons. Cell sorting was performed on pooled cutaneous lymph node cells with CD4, CD8alpha, NKG2D, NKG2ACE and other markers. Material for sequencing was CD4+ T cells sorted from a lymph node. The origin of the receptors is a C3H/HeJ mouse with alopecia areata. Strain haplotype at MHC: H2-k.

This clone was found a few times. The genes are named according to mouse. Read data end 4 residues before the CDR3 end; the end is taken from the germline J gene. This specimen includes other DNA sequences encoding the same CDR3. The V gene is TRBV1, the J gene TRBJ2-4; D is perhaps TRBD2 (7 bases). CDR3 length equals 14 residues. Germline CDR1 and CDR2: NSQYPW and LRSPGD (reference sequence). The sequenced CDR3 bases are TGCACCTGCAGTGCAGATAGGGGGGGGAAC. Residues: CTCSADRGGN. The whole CDR3 sequence is CTCSADRGGNTLYF.

For this clone: The genes and germline here are from mouse. The sequenced fragment ends 4 residues before the CDR3 boundary, so the rest is inferred from the germline J gene. V and J are TRBV5 and TRBJ2-1; 10 nucleotides agree with TRBD1. The CDR3 runs 15 residues. V was clipped by 4 bases and J by 6 bases; unmatched bases: 6. Germline CDR1 reads LGHNA; CDR2 reads YNLKQL (reference sequence). CDR3 DNA (partial): TGTGCCAGCAGCCCCCGACAGGGGGCGAGTGCT. Translation gives CASSPRQGASA. The CDR3 in its entirety is CASSPRQGASAEQFF.

This clone was observed a handful of times. All gene names here are mouse names. From the germline J gene comes the end of the CDR3, since the read stops 4 residues before it. J is TRBJ2-2 and V is TRBV31, with 8 nucleotides matching TRBD2. The germline CDR1 and CDR2 sequences are GKSSPN and SITVG. The CDR3 consists of 12 residues. The J segment lost 4 bases and the V segment lost 5 bases, leaving 0 bases of the junction unmatched. This CDR3 is CAWLGGTGQLYF. The covered CDR3 bases are TGTGCCTGGCTGGGGGGCACCGGG.

This clone turned up a few times. Mouse germline and gene names are used. The read comes to an end 4 residues before the CDR3 does, leaving the germline J gene to fill in the end. The V gene is TRBV13-2, the J gene TRBJ2-7; 7 bases line up with TRBD2. Germline CDR1 and CDR2: NNHNN and SYGAGS (reference sequence). The CDR3 loop spans 13 amino acids. The sequenced CDR3 bases are TGTGCCAGCGGCACTGGGGCCAAATAT. Translating it yields CASGTGAKY. The entire CDR3 is CASGTGAKYEQYF.

In regard to this clone: Genes and germline come from the mouse. With the read ending 4 residues before the CDR3 end, the germline J gene is used to fill in that end. This sequence joins TRBV13-1 and TRBJ2-1, with no clear D. Trimming left V 3 bases short and J 0 bases short, with 10 bases between. This CDR3 region has 15 residues. The germline CDR1 and CDR2 sequences are NSHNY and SYGAGN. CDR3 bases read: TGTGCCAGCAGTGGTTCACAGAATAACTATGCT. Its translation is CASSGSQNNYA. The whole CDR3 is CASSGSQNNYAEQFF.

This clone was observed a handful of times. Gene names and germline refer to mouse. The observed sequence ends 4 residues before the CDR3 terminus, with the missing tail filled in from the germline J gene. This rearrangement joins TRBV19 to TRBJ1-1; 9 nucleotides match TRBD1. The CDR3 sequence is 16 residues long. With 2 bases clipped from V and 0 bases from J, the junction kept 5 bases outside the gene matches. Germline CDR1 FNHDT, CDR2 SITEND (reference sequence). The CDR3 loop is CASSMTGGRTNTEVFF. The CDR3 bases that were read are TGTGCCAGCAGTATGACAGGGGGTAGAACAAACACA.

This clone was detected a few times. Gene names refer to mouse genes. The sequence runs out 4 residues before the end of the CDR3; the remainder is reconstructed from the germline J gene. The V and J genes are TRBV13-2 and TRBJ1-2; D perhaps matches TRBD1 (5 bases). The CDR3 totals 12 residues. Trimming removed 4 bases from V and 3 bases from J, with 7 bases in between. CDR1 and CDR2 (germline): NNHNN, SYGAGS (reference sequence). The sequenced CDR3 bases are TGTGCCAGCGGTCTCAGGGACTCC. Its protein product is CASGLRDS. The entire CDR3 sequence reads CASGLRDSDYTF.

The sample holds many counts of this clone. Each gene name is a mouse one. The CDR3 end lies 4 residues beyond the end of the read and is filled in from the germline J gene. The chain has TRBV17 and TRBJ2-5; D remains ambiguous. V lost 0 bases to trimming and J lost 1 base, with 8 bases between them. This CDR3 spans 15 amino acids. Germline V gene lookup returns CDR1 MNHDT and CDR2 YYDKIL. CDR3 bases read: TGTGCTAGCAGTAGAGATCTTTGGGACCAAGAC. Its protein product is CASSRDLWDQD. The entire CDR3 protein reads CASSRDLWDQDTQYF.

In regard to this clone: The listed genes are named as in mouse. The read ends 4 residues early relative to the CDR3; the germline J gene fills the gap. The gene calls are TRBV13-2 and TRBJ2-2, with D maybe TRBD1 (6 bases). Germline V gives CDR1 NNHNN, CDR2 SYGAGS (reference sequence). Trimming took off 3 bases at V and 0 bases at J, with 12 bases between the two ends. The CDR3 sequence is 16 residues long. CDR3 loop: CASGGTGTSNTGQLYF. CDR3 DNA, as far as it was read: TGTGCCAGCGGTGGCACCGGGACATCAAACACCGGG.

In regard to this clone: The genes are named according to mouse. This CDR3 is also generated by other DNA sequences in the sample. CDR3 DNA, as far as it was read: TGTGCCAGCAGTCCGACAGGGGGGAACACCGGG. Translation gives CASSPTGGNTG. The CDR3 as a whole reads CASSPTGGNTGQLYF. The chain joins TRBV13-1 to TRBJ2-2; 9 bases align to TRBD1. The read terminates 4 residues ahead of where the CDR3 ends, so the germline J gene completes it. Looked up from germline, CDR1 is NSHNY and CDR2 is SYGAGN. The CDR3 is 15 residues long. The ends lost 4 bases at V and 2 bases at J; junction bases unmatched: 3.

A few counts support this clone. A far larger clone lies a single base away; this is likely a read error. Genes and germline are mouse. The CDR3 end falls 4 residues outside the read, so it is completed with the germline J gene. The same CDR3 arises from other DNA sequences in this sample as well. The chain couples TRBV19 to TRBJ2-7, with 11 bases lining up with TRBD2. Germline V gene data show CDR1 as FNHDT and CDR2 as SITEND (reference sequence). The length of the CDR3 is 13 residues. Incomplete CDR3 DNA: TGTGCCAGCAGTGGGACTGGGGGTTAT. Residues: CASSGTGGY. The CDR3 reads in full as CASSGTGGYEQYF.

This clone was recorded a few times. Gene names are mouse gene names. The missing CDR3 end, 4 residues past where the read stops, is filled in from the germline J gene. The chain uses TRBV13-3 and TRBJ2-1; D gene ambiguous. The V gene lost 7 bases and the J gene lost 3 bases, with 8 bases spanning the gap. The CDR3 consists of 12 residues. Germline V gene sequence: CDR1 NNHDY, CDR2 SYVADS. The CDR3 DNA, read in part, is TGTGCCAGCCTTAGGGTCTATGCT. It yields the protein CASLRVYA. The CDR3 in full is CASLRVYAEQFF.

With regard to this clone: Gene names and germline match the mouse. The missing CDR3 end, 4 residues past where the read stops, is filled in from the germline J gene. V is TRBV13-2 and J is TRBJ2-1, with TRBD1 matching over 7 bases. The CDR3 covers 15 residues. The ends lost 1 base at V and 3 bases at J; junction bases unmatched: 4. Germline V gene lookup returns CDR1 NNHNN and CDR2 SYGAGS (reference sequence). The CDR3: CASGDPGQIYAEQFF. CDR3 bases read: TGTGCCAGCGGTGATCCGGGACAGATCTATGCT.

With regard to this clone: The gene symbols are mouse symbols. The CDR3 end is not reached by the read, which stops 4 residues before it; the germline J gene fills it in. The chain is built from TRBV1 and TRBJ2-5; 13 nucleotides match TRBD2. Germline-derived CDR1 and CDR2 are NSQYPW and LRSPGD (reference sequence). With V trimmed by 0 bases and J by 2 bases, 5 bases remained unmatched. The CDR3 totals 18 residues. The part of the CDR3 DNA that was read is TGCACCTGCAGTGCAGATCGGGGACTGGGGGGGATCCAAGAC. This translates into CTCSADRGLGGIQD. The full CDR3 reads CTCSADRGLGGIQDTQYF.

This clone was seen a few times. Here the gene names and germline are mouse. The read ends 3 residues before the CDR3 terminus; that terminus is restored from the germline J gene. The chain employs TRBV17 and TRBJ1-6; no clear D gene. TRBJ1-6 is an ORF for which the function is uncertain. With 3 bases removed from V and 4 bases from J, the gap between germline ends came to 7 bases. The CDR3 sequence is 14 residues long. Germline CDR1 reads MNHDT; CDR2 reads YYDKIL. The sequenced part of the CDR3 DNA is TGTGCTAGCAGTAGCAGCTTTTATAATTCGCCC. Encoded protein: CASSSSFYNSP. The entire CDR3 reads CASSSSFYNSPLYF.

About this clone: The gene symbols are mouse symbols. The read is 4 residues too short to cover the CDR3 end, so that end is filled in from the germline J gene. This sample also contains other DNA sequences that code for the same CDR3. The chain employs TRBV1 and TRBJ1-2; no clear D gene. This CDR3 comprises 13 residues. V lost 1 base to trimming and J lost 2 bases, with 5 bases between them. CDR1 is NSQYPW and CDR2 is LRSPGD in the germline V gene (reference sequence). The CDR3 sequence: CTCSAGVNSDYTF. The CDR3 DNA, read in part, is TGCACCTGCAGTGCAGGGGTCAACTCC.

This clone was observed a handful of times. Gene names are the mouse ones. Sequencing ends 4 residues short of the CDR3 end; the germline J gene provides the rest. The V call is TRBV5, the J call TRBJ2-3; 7 bases match TRBD2. The CDR3 runs to 14 residues. Trimming took 6 bases from V and 0 from J; bases not matched to a gene: 3. Germline assignment: CDR1 LGHNA and CDR2 YNLKQL (reference sequence). The part of the CDR3 DNA that was read is TGTGCCAGCAGACTGGGGTCTAGTGCAGAA. This sequence encodes CASRLGSSAE. The complete CDR3 protein is CASRLGSSAETLYF.

This clone appeared a few times. Gene names follow the mouse nomenclature. The CDR3 extends 4 residues past the end of the read, so its final part is completed from the germline J gene. The V gene is TRBV13-3, the J gene TRBJ1-1; D might be TRBD1 (5 bases). This CDR3 has 12 residues. Per the germline V gene, CDR1 is NNHDY and CDR2 is SYVADS. CDR3 loop: CASSVDRTEVFF. Incomplete CDR3 DNA: TGTGCCAGCAGCGTTGACAGAACA.

The table lists this clone with a few counts. Gene names follow the mouse nomenclature. The read comes to an end 4 residues before the CDR3 does, leaving the germline J gene to fill in the end. V usage is TRBV5 and J usage is TRBJ2-3, with 7 bases matching TRBD1. CDR3 length: 15 residues. The V segment lost 6 bases and the J segment 0 bases; nucleotides outside the gene matches: 6. Germline V gene data show CDR1 as LGHNA and CDR2 as YNLKQL (reference sequence). Incomplete CDR3 DNA: TGTGCCAGCAGGCAGGGACAGTCTAGTGCAGAA. This codes for CASRQGQSSAE. The full-length CDR3 reads as CASRQGQSSAETLYF.

This clone was detected only a few times. Mouse gene names apply. CDR3 residues: CASGERRDRNYAEQFF. The part of the CDR3 DNA that was read is TGTGCCAGCGGTGAACGGAGGGACAGAAACTATGCT. J is TRBJ2-1 and V is TRBV13-2; 7 bases fit TRBD1. Sequencing ends 4 residues short of the CDR3 end; the germline J gene provides the rest. The germline V gene encodes CDR1 NNHNN and CDR2 SYGAGS (reference sequence). The V segment lost 2 bases and the J segment 1 base; nucleotides outside the gene matches: 6. The CDR3 has 16 amino acids.

With respect to this clone: This may be a read error, as it is one base from a much larger clone. Gene names denote mouse genes. Read data end 4 residues before the CDR3 end; the end is taken from the germline J gene. The rearrangement joins TRBV13-1 to TRBJ1-1; D is unresolved. The CDR3 sequence is 13 residues long. V lost 4 bases, J lost 0 bases, and 7 bases lay in between. Germline V CDR1 and CDR2: NSHNY, SYGAGN. CDR3 amino acids: CASSHSANTEVFF. Partial CDR3 DNA: TGTGCCAGCAGTCACAGTGCAAACACA.

This clone was counted only a few times. The gene symbols are mouse symbols. Sequencing ends 4 residues short of the CDR3 end; the germline J gene provides the rest. This chain joins TRBV31 and TRBJ2-5; D perhaps matches TRBD1 (5 bases). CDR1 is GKSSPN and CDR2 is SITVG in the germline V gene. The CDR3 has 14 amino acids. The CDR3 DNA, read in part, is TGTGCCTGGAGTCTAAAACAGGAGGAAGAC. Amino acids: CAWSLKQEED. The full CDR3 reads CAWSLKQEEDTQYF.

This clone was observed a handful of times. Gene names denote mouse genes. The read falls 4 residues short of the CDR3 end, and the missing part is taken from the germline J gene. The genes are TRBV5 and TRBJ2-5, with 12 bases aligning to TRBD2. Germline V gene data show CDR1 as LGHNA and CDR2 as YNLKQL (reference sequence). This CDR3 comprises 15 residues. CDR3: CASSQGLGGLDTQYF. The part of the CDR3 DNA that was read is TGTGCCAGCAGCCAAGGACTGGGGGGGCTGGAC.

The sample holds a few counts of this clone. Gene names denote mouse genes. The sequenced fragment ends 4 residues before the CDR3 boundary, so the rest is inferred from the germline J gene. The chain links TRBV31 to TRBJ2-1; TRBD2 matches at 8 bases. This CDR3 is 16 amino acids long. Germline V CDR1 and CDR2: GKSSPN, SITVG. V lost 0 bases to trimming and J lost 0 bases; unmatched junction nucleotides: 4. The CDR3 here is CAWSLTGGHNYAEQFF. The CDR3 DNA, read in part, is TGTGCCTGGAGTCTAACTGGGGGTCATAACTATGCT.

This clone was observed a handful of times. Mouse gene names apply. The read finishes 4 residues shy of the CDR3 end, and the germline J gene is used to complete it. The rearrangement joins TRBV5 to TRBJ2-3; possibly TRBD2 for D (6 bases). In germline, CDR1 is LGHNA, CDR2 YNLKQL (reference sequence). Deletions cut 1 base from V and 0 bases from J, with 11 bases between. The CDR3 length is 16 residues. CDR3 residues: CASSQVGEPSAETLYF. The sequenced CDR3 bases are TGTGCCAGCAGCCAAGTGGGGGAACCTAGTGCAGAA.

In its sample, this clone was seen a few times. Mouse names are used for the genes. The missing CDR3 end, 4 residues past where the read stops, is filled in from the germline J gene. The chain carries TRBV13-1 and TRBJ2-2, with 10 bases aligning to TRBD2. The germline CDR1 and CDR2 sequences are NSHNY and SYGAGN. The J segment lost 2 bases and the V segment lost 3 bases, leaving 7 bases of the junction unmatched. The CDR3 covers 17 residues. CDR3 DNA (partial): TGTGCCAGCAGTGCCCTCCCTGGGGGGGCGAACACCGGG. Protein: CASSALPGGANTG. The entire CDR3 protein reads CASSALPGGANTGQLYF.

Turning to this clone: Gene names are mouse gene names. The CDR3 sequence: CASSQESWGGADAEQFF. Incomplete CDR3 DNA: TGTGCCAGCAGCCAAGAATCCTGGGGGGGCGCAGATGCT. This sequence joins TRBV5 and TRBJ2-1, with 10 bases that match TRBD2. The read ends 4 residues early relative to the CDR3; the germline J gene fills the gap. Per germline, CDR1 LGHNA and CDR2 YNLKQL (reference sequence). This CDR3 has 17 amino acids. V gave up 0 bases and J gave up 5 bases; unmatched junction bases: 7.

This clone has a count of ten or more. Gene names and germline refer to mouse. Sequencing ends 4 residues short of the CDR3 end; the germline J gene provides the rest. The identical CDR3 is also encoded by other nucleotide sequences in the sample. The chain couples TRBV1 to TRBJ2-7, with TRBD1 matching 7 bases. The V segment lost 3 bases and the J segment 0 bases; nucleotides outside the gene matches: 2. This CDR3 contains 14 residues. CDR1 NSQYPW and CDR2 LRSPGD come from the germline V gene (reference sequence). The CDR3 sequence: CTCSADRSSYEQYF. The part of the CDR3 DNA that was read is TGCACCTGCAGTGCGGACAGGAGCTCCTAT.

This clone was observed at least ten times. Gene and germline names: mouse. The read halts 4 residues ahead of the CDR3 end, with the missing end drawn from the germline J gene. Other nucleotide sequences from this sample produce the same CDR3. The rearrangement uses TRBV13-1 and TRBJ2-1; TRBD1 agrees at 9 bases. The germline gives CDR1 NSHNY, CDR2 SYGAGN. Trimming cost V 4 bases and J 4 bases; bases outside gene matches: 3. CDR3 length equals 14 residues. CDR3 protein: CASSLTGGYAEQFF. The sequenced CDR3 bases are TGTGCCAGCAGTCTGACAGGGGGGTATGCT.